The 4 T cell receptor beta chains below come from one sample, sequenced in a study of blood T cell repertoires in COVID-19. Assay: immunoSEQ multiplex PCR; the TCRdb copy retains only in-frame clones and omits some. The data hold some 370,000 clones, with 80% to 90% observed a single time. What was sequenced was peripheral blood. The origin of the receptors is a woman aged 30 to 39 with COVID-19, enrolled during active disease.

Details on this clone: Other nucleotide sequences from this sample produce the same CDR3. The CDR3 DNA follows: TGTGCCAGCAGGGGGGGACCTATTAATGAAAAACTGTTTTTT. It codes for CASRGGPINEKLFF. J is TRBJ1-4 and V is TRBV6-5; TRBD1 might be the D (5 bases). Germline V CDR1 and CDR2: MNHEY, SVGAGI. Trimming took off 6 bases at V and 4 bases at J, with 12 bases between the two ends. The CDR3 contains 14 residues.

CDR3 sequence: CASSQARGTYNEQFF. The CDR3 DNA reads TGCGCCAGCAGCCAAGCCAGGGGGACATACAATGAGCAGTTCTTC. V and J are TRBV4-3 and TRBJ2-1; 7 positions match TRBD1. The CDR3 is 15 residues long. Per germline, CDR1 LGHNA and CDR2 YSLEER. The V segment lost 1 base and the J segment 4 bases; nucleotides outside the gene matches: 4.

V is TRBV27 and J is TRBJ2-2, with TRBD1 matching over 10 bases. Unmatched junction bases numbered 3, after V lost 1 base and J lost 7 bases. The CDR3 contains 15 residues. The germline gives CDR1 MNHEY, CDR2 SMNVEV (reference sequence). The CDR3 DNA reads TGTGCCAGCAGTTTATTAGGGACAGGGGTCGGGGAGCTGTTTTTT. Translation: CASSLLGTGVGELFF.

V and J are TRBV3-1 (or the pseudogene TRBV3-2) and TRBJ2-5; D gene ambiguous. The CDR3 totals 14 residues. Per the germline V gene, CDR1 is LGHDT and CDR2 is YNNKEL (reference sequence). The ends were cut back, 2 bases at V and 5 bases at J, with 12 bases in the middle. CDR3 loop: CASSQRTGTETQYF. CDR3 nucleotide sequence: TGTGCCAGCAGCCAAAGAACGGGTACGGAGACCCAGTACTTC.